This T cell receptor (beta chain) was obtained from a study of blood T cell repertoires in COVID-19. Study in general: The origin of the acute and convalescent COVID-19 samples was the United States, Italy and Spain.

Original processing methods: Amplification with reference gene primers provided the estimates of nucleated cell counts. Sequencing was performed with immunoSEQ multiplex PCR; in TCRdb, only in-frame clones are kept and a portion is missing. V and J calls and clone size follow that table, whereas D and trimming were derived from the DNA. Counted here are 55,000 to 90,000 clones, about 88% occurring once; the ten biggest clones make up 3% to 5%. The CDR3 is made up of 16 amino acids. Germline V lookup: CDR1 LNHNV, CDR2 YYDKDF (reference sequence). Trimming removed 0 bases at V and 6 bases at J, with 12 bases between. This clone was observed a single time.

The sequence was obtained from a man aged 70 or older with active COVID-19. The sample comprised peripheral blood. The rearrangement joins TRBV15 to TRBJ1-6; a possible D gene is TRBD1 (5 bases). The CDR3 DNA sequence: TGTGCCACCAGCAGAGATAGGGCCAGGGCTAATTCACCCCTCCACTTT. This translates into CATSRDRARANSPLHF.